The TCR beta chain under discussion was sequenced for a study of long-term antiretroviral therapy in people with HIV. The study's findings and limits: Before ART, certain clones expanded, and these dominated the repertoire at all time points. Blood, drawn from about 2004 to 2017, may reflect older ART regimens. Diversity remained lower than transplant donor controls, even though it increased after ART.

Sequencing used immunoSEQ v3.0 at survey level. Assay used: immunoSEQ multiplex PCR; TCRdb lists only in-frame clones, some missing. The data hold 25,000 to 35,000 clones, with less than 90% observed a single time. CDR3 length equals 12 residues. Trimming cost V 10 bases and J 0 bases, with 9 bases left between them. Germline loops: CDR1 LNHDA, CDR2 SQIVND (reference sequence). Points on this clone: Antigen: not known.

The chain recombines TRBV19 with TRBJ1-2; the D gene is possibly TRBD1 (5 bases). Here the sequenced sample was unsorted PBMCs, taken 0.4 years after starting antiretroviral therapy. The TCR originated in a man between 18 and 35 years old with HIV. This CDR3 is CATLTANYGYTF. CDR3 nucleotides: TGTGCCACCCTGACAGCTAACTATGGCTACACCTTC.